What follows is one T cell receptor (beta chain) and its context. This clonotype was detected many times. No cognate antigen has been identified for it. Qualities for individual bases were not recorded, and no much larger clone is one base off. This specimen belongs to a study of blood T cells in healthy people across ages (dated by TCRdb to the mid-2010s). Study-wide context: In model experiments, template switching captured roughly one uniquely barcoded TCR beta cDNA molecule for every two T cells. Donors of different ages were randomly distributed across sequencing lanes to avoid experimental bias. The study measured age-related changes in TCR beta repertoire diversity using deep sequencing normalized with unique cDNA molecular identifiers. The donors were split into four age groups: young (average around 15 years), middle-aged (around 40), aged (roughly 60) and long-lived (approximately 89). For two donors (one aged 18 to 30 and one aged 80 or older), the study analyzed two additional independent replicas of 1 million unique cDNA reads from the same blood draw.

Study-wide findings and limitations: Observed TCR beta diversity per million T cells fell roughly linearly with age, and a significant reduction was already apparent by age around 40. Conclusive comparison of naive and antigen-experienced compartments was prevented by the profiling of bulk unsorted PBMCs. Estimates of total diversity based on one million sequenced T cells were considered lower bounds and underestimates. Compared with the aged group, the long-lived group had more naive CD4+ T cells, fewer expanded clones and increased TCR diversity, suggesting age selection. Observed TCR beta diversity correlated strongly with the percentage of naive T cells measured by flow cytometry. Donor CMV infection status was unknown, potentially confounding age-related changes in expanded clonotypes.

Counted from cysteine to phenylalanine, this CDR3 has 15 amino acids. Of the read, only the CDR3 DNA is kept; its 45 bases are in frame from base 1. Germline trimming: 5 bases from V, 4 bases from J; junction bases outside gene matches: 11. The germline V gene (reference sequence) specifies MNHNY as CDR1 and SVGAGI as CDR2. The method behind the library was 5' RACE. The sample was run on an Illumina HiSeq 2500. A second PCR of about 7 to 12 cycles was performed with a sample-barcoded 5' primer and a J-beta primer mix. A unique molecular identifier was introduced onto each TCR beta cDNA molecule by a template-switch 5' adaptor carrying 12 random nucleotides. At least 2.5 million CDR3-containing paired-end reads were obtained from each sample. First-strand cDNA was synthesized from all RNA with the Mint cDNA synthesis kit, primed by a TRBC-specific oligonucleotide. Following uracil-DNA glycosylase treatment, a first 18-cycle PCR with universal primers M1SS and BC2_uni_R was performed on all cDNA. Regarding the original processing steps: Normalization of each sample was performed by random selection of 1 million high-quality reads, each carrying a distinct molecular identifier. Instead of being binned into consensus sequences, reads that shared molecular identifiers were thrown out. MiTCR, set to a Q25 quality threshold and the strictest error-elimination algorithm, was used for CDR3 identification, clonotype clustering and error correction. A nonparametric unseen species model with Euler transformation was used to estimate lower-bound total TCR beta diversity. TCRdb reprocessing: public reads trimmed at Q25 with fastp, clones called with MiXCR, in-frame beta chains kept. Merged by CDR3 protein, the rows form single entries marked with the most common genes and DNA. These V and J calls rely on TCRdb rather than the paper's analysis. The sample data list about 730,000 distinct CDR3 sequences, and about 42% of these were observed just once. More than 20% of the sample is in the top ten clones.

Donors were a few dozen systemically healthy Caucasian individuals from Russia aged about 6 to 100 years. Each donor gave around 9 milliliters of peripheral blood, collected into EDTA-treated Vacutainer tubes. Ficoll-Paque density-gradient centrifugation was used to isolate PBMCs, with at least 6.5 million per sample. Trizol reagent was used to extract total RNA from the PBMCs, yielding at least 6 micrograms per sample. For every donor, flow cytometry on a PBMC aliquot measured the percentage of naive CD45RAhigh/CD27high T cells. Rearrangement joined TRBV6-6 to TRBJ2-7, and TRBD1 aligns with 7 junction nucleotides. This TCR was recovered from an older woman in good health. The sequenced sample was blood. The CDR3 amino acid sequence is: CASSPLQGIGYEQYF. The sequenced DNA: TGTGCCAGCAGTCCCCTACAGGGGATCGGGTACGAGCAGTACTTC.